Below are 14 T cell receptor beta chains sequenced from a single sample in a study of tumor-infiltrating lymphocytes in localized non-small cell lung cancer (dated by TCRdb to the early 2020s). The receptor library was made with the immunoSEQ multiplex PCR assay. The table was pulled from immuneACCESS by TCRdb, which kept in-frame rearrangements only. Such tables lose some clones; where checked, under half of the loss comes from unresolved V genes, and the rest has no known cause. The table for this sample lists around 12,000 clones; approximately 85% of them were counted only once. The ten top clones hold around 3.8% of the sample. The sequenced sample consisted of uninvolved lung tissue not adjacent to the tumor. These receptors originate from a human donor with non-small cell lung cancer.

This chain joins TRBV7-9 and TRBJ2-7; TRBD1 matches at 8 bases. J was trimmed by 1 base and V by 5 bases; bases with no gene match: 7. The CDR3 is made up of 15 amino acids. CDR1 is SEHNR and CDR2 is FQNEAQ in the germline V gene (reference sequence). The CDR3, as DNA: TGTGCCAGCAGCCCGGTCCGGACAGGGTCCTACGAGCAGTACTTC. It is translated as CASSPVRTGSYEQYF.

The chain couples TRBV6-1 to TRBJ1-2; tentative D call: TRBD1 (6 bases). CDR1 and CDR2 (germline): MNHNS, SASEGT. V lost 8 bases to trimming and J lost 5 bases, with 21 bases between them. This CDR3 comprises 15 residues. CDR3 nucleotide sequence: TGTGCCAGCGCAGTGGGGGGCGCGGTCTTATATGGCTACACCTTC. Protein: CASAVGGAVLYGYTF.

CDR3 in DNA: TGTGCCAGCAGGTACCAGGGGATAAACTATGGCTACACCTTC. Its translation is CASRYQGINYGYTF. The gene calls are TRBV6-1 and TRBJ1-2, with D possibly matching TRBD1 (6 bases). CDR3 size: 14 residues. The V gene's germline CDR1 is MNHNS and CDR2 SASEGT. The V gene lost 6 bases and the J gene lost 2 bases, with 13 bases spanning the gap.

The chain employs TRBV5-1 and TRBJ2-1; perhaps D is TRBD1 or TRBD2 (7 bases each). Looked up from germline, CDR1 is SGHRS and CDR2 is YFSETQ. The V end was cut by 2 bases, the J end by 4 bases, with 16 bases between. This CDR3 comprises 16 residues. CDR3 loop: CASSLYRGGGYNEQFF. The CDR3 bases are TGCGCCAGCAGCTTATACAGGGGCGGGGGATACAATGAGCAGTTCTTC.

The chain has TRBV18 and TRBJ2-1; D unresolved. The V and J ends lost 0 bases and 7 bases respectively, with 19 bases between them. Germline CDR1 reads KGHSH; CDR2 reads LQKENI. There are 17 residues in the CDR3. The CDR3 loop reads CASSPPNRKLGLNEQFF. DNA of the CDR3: TGTGCCAGCTCACCACCGAATCGGAAACTGGGGTTGAATGAGCAGTTCTTC.

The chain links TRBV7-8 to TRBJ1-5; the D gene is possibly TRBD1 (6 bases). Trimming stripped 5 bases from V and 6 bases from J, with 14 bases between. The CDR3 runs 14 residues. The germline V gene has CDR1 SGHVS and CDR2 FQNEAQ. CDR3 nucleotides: TGTGCCAGCAGCCGGTCCAGGGGTGGTCAGCCCCAGCATTTT. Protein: CASSRSRGGQPQHF.

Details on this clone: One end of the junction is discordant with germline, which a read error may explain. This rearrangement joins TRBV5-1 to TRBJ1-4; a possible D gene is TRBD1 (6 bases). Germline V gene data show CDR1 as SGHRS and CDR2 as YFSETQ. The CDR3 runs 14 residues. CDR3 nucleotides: TGCGCCAGCAGAAGACAGGAAGCTAATGAAAAACTGCTTTTT. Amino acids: CASRRQEANEKLLF.

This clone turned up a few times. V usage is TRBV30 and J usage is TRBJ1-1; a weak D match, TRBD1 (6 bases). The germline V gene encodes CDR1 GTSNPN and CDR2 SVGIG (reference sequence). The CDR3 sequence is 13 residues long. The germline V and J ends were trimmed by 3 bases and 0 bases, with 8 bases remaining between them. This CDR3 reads CAWRDRMNTEAFF. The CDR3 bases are TGTGCCTGGAGAGACAGGATGAACACTGAAGCTTTCTTT.

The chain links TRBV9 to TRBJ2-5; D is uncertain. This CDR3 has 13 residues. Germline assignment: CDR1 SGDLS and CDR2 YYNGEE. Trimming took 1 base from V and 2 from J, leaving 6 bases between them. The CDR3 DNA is TGTGCCAGCAGCGTAAGTCCTCAAGAGACCCAGTACTTC. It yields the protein CASSVSPQETQYF.

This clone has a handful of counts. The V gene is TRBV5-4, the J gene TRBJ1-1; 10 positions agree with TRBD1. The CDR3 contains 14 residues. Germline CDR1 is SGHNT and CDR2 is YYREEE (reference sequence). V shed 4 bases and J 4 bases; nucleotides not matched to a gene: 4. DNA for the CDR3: TGTGCCAGCAGCCCTCGACAGGGGGCCACTGAAGCTTTCTTT. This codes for CASSPRQGATEAFF. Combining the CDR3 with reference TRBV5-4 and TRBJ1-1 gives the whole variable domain ETGVTQSPTHLIKTRGQQVTLRCSSQSGHNTVSWYQQALGQGPQFIFQYYREEENGRGNFPPRFSGLQFPNYSSELNVNALELDDSALYLCASSPRQGATEAFFGQGTRLTVV.

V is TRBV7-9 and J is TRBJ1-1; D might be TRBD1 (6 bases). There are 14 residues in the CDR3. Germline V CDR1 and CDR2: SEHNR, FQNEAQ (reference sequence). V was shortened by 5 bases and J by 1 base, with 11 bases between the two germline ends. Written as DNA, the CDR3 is TGTGCCAGCAGCACCAGGGGACAGAACACTGAAGCTTTCTTT. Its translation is CASSTRGQNTEAFF.

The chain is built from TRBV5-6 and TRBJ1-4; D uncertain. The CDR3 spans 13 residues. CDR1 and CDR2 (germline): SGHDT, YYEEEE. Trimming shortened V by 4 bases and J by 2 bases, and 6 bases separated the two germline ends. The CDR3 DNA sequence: TGTGCCAGCAGCGGTTGGACTAATGAAAAACTGTTTTTT. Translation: CASSGWTNEKLFF.

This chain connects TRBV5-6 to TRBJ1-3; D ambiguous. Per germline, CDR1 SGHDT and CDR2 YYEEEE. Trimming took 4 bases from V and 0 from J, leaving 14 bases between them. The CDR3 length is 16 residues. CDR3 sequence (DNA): TGTGCCAGCAGCAGGCGGCAGGTTCTCTCTGGAAACACCATATATTTT. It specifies CASSRRQVLSGNTIYF.

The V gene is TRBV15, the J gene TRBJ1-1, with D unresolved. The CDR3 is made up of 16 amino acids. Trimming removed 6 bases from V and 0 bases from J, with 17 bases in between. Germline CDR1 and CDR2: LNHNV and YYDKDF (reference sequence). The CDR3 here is CATRNQLAGMNTEAFF. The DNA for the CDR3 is TGTGCCACCAGAAACCAGCTTGCCGGGATGAACACTGAAGCTTTCTTT. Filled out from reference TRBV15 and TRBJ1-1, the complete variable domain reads DAMVIQNPRYQVTQFGKPVTLSCSQTLNHNVMYWYQQKSSQAPKLLFHYYDKDFNNEADTPDNFQSRRPNTSFCFLDIRSPGLGDTAMYLCATRNQLAGMNTEAFFGQGTRLTVV.